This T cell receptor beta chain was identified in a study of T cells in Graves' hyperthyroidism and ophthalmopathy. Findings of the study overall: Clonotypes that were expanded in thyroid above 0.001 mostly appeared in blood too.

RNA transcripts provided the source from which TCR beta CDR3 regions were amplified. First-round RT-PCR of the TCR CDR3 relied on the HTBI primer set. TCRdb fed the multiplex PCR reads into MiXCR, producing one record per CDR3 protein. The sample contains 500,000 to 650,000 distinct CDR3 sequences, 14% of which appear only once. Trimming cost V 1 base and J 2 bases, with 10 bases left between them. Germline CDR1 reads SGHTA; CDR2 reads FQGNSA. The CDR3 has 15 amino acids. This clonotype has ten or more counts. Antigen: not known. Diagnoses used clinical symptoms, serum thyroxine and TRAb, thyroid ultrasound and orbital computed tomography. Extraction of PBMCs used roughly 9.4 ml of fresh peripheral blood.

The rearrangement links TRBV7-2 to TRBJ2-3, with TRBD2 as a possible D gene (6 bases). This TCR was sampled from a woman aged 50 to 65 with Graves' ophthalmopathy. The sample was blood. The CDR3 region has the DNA TGTGCCAGCAGCTTAGTGGCGGGATTCACAGATACGCAGTATTTT. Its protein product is CASSLVAGFTDTQYF.